Listed here are 3 T cell receptor beta chains from one sample, sequenced in a study of shared T cell receptors in the human thymus. Assay: immunoSEQ multiplex PCR; the TCRdb copy retains only in-frame clones and omits some. Of hundreds of thousands of clones in the sample, approximately 85% were seen once. The sample was also reused in another study, on human thymus T cells.

Input material: thymocytes. The receptors come from a girl less than two years old with a congenital heart defect.

The chain employs TRBV18 and TRBJ1-4; D is ambiguous. The germline CDR1 and CDR2 sequences are KGHSH and LQKENI. The CDR3 loop spans 16 amino acids. V was clipped by 0 bases and J by 8 bases, with 16 bases between them. CDR3 sequence: CASSPPRRKRHEKLFF. CDR3 nucleotides: TGTGCCAGCTCACCACCTAGAAGGAAAAGACACGAAAAACTGTTTTTT.

The CDR3 nucleotides read TGTGCCAGCAGCTTACAACCGGGACAGGTGAACACTGAAGCTTTCTTT. Translated, it gives CASSLQPGQVNTEAFF. The chain carries TRBV7-8 and TRBJ1-1; 8 nucleotides line up with TRBD1. CDR1 is SGHVS and CDR2 is FQNEAQ in the germline V gene. Trimming removed 2 bases from V and 0 bases from J; junction bases left unmatched: 5. The CDR3 sequence is 16 residues long.

V and J are TRBV4-1 and TRBJ1-5; 8 bases fit TRBD1. This CDR3 contains 17 residues. After removal of 0 bases from V and 3 bases from J, the junction contained 7 bases not matched to a gene. Germline CDR1 reads MGHRA; CDR2 reads YSYEKL. CDR3 sequence reads: CASSQDVAGQDNQPQHF. CDR3 DNA: TGCGCCAGCAGCCAAGATGTGGCGGGACAGGACAATCAGCCCCAGCATTTT.